This TCR beta chain was documented in a study of T-cell memory formation after mild COVID-19. Study information: Each donor largely had its own TCR clusters.

In its sample, this clonotype was seen a few times. V was pared by 5 bases and J by 7 bases, with 11 bases of the junction left unmatched. CDR3 length: 16 amino acids. Germline V gene lookup returns CDR1 MNHNY and CDR2 SVGAGI (reference sequence). TCRdb re-derived calls from the 5' RACE reads in MiXCR, one entry per CDR3 protein. The profile covers around 300,000 distinct CDR3 sequences, with roughly 13% appearing a single time and 20% to 25% taken by the ten largest. The rearrangement uses TRBV6-6 and TRBJ1-6, with TRBD1 matching over 7 bases. This sequence originates from a man aged 18 to 35 who had mild COVID-19 (a few samples of this study predate the infection). Cell type and time point are not known. The sequencing sample was made of PBMCs or a T cell subset sorted from them (not recorded which). CDR3 in amino acids: CASSLQDRKHNSPLHF. The CDR3 DNA is TGTGCCAGCAGTCTTCAGGACAGGAAACACAATTCACCCCTCCACTTT.